This T cell receptor beta chain was sequenced in a study of low-dose radiotherapy and immunotherapy resistance in tumors. Turning to the study itself: Cohort 1 received 0.5 Gy per fraction every 2 weeks, totaling 6.5 Gy. The patients were given nivolumab 240 mg every two weeks and ipilimumab 1 mg/kg every six weeks, through an intravenous route.

Unmatched junction bases numbered 6, after V lost 4 bases and J lost 3 bases. The germline CDR1 and CDR2 sequences are SEHNR and FQNEAQ (reference sequence). This CDR3 is built from 14 residues. The sample's time point: after trial treatment. Regarding treatment: LDRT plus nivolumab, ipilimumab, low-dose cyclophosphamide and aspirin (RACIN trial). All of the donors were given nivolumab, ipilimumab, aspirin, low-dose cyclophosphamide and low-dose radiotherapy as part of RACIN, a single-arm trial. Primers targeting TRAV and TRBV primed first-strand cDNA, covering alpha and beta chains. The TCRs were subjected to amplification over about 20 PCR cycles employing a constant-region primer in conjunction with a V-primer adapter. From the reads, TCRdb called clonotypes with MiXCR, one entry per CDR3 protein. This table has nearly 60,000 distinct CDR3 sequences, about 23% appearing once.

The sequencing here drew on PBMCs, taken after low-dose radiotherapy plus immunotherapy. The V and J genes are TRBV7-9 and TRBJ2-7, with 7 nucleotides matching TRBD1. The clonotype originates from a male donor with prostate cancer. CDR3 coding DNA: TGTGCCAGCAGCTCGGGACAGCCGAACTACGAGCAGTACTTC. It specifies CASSSGQPNYEQYF.